The entry that follows covers one T cell receptor beta chain sequence. Its antigen is as yet unknown. The sample belongs to a study of shared clonotypes between healthy human individuals. On the study more broadly: Per-donor plates numbered three CD4 naive, three CD4 memory, two CD8 naive and one CD8 memory. Study-level results: Sampling was confined to blood; repertoires within tissues likely differ. Although depth was large, rarefaction showed that sequencing of the sorted subsets was incomplete.

The repertoire was sequenced with immunoSEQ multiplex PCR; TCRdb's copy has only in-frame clones and lacks some. Altogether about 2,100,000 clones are present, 93% being singletons, with the ten largest covering about 1.5%. Trimming removed 10 bases from V and 3 bases from J, with 10 bases in between. Germline V gene sequence: CDR1 LNHDA, CDR2 SQIVND (reference sequence). The CDR3 runs 11 residues. Naive CD8 cells lacked CD45RO and underwent positive selection for CCR7, leaving out terminally differentiated effector memory CD45RA+ cells. The genes are TRBV19 and TRBJ2-7; D gene uncertain. The source material was naive CD8+ T cells from PBMCs. The origin of this receptor is a man between 18 and 29 years old in good health. Some clones in this sample may be carry-over from other donors' samples. The CDR3 protein is CATTTDYEQYF. The CDR3 nucleotides read TGTGCCACAACTACAGACTACGAGCAGTACTTC.